This T cell receptor (beta chain) was identified during a study of blood T cells in healthy people across ages. Study-wide results and caveats: Higher diversity and more naive CD4+ cells were features of long-lived donors, compared to aged donors.

Primed by a sample-barcoded 5' primer and a J-beta primer mix, a second PCR proceeded for about 6 to 12 cycles. Each CDR3 protein gets one entry after TCRdb re-called the 5' RACE reads with MiXCR. The profile covers 980,000 or so distinct CDR3 sequences, with around 49% appearing a single time and roughly 12% taken by the ten largest. Germline V CDR1 and CDR2: MDHEN, SYDVKM. The CDR3 is made up of 16 amino acids. With 5 bases clipped from V and 9 bases from J, the junction kept 12 bases outside the gene matches. As for this clonotype: Its antigen is unknown.

A minimum of 6 micrograms of total RNA was extracted per sample. The sequenced sample consisted of blood. This TCR came from a man aged 30-40 years in good health. The gene calls are TRBV28 and TRBJ1-6, with 8 bases fitting TRBD1. For the CDR3, the DNA is TGTGCCAGCAGTATCGGACAGGGACCGGCCCGTTCACCCCTCCACTTT. Its translation is CASSIGQGPARSPLHF.